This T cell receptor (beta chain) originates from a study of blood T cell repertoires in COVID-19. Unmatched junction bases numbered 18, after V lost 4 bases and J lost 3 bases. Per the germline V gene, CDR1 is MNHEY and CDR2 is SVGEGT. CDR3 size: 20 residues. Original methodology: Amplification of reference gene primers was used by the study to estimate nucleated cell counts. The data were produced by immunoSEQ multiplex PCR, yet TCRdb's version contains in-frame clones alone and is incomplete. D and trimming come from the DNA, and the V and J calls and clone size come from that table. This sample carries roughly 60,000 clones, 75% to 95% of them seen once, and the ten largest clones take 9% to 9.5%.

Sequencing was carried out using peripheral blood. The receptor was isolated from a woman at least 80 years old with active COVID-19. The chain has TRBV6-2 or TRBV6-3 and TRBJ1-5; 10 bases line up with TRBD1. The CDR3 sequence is CASSFVTRDRGSLFNQPQHF. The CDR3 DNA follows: TGTGCCAGCAGTTTTGTGACGAGGGACAGGGGATCCCTCTTCAATCAGCCCCAGCATTTT.